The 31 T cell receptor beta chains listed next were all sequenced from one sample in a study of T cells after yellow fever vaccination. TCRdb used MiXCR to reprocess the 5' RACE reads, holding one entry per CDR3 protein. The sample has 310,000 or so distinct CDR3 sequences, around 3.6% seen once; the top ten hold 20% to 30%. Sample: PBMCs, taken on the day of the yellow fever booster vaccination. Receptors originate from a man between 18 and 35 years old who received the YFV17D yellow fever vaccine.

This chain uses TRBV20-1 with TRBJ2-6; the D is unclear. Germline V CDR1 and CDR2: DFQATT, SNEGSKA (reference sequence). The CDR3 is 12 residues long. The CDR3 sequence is CSAAGGANVLTF. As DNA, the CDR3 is TGCAGCGCAGCTGGAGGGGCCAACGTCCTGACTTTC.

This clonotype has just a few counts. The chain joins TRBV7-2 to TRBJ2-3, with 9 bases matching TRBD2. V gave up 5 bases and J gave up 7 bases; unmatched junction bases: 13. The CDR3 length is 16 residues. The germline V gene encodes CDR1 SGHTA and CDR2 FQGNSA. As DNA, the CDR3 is TGTGCCAGCAGCACCGTCCCTGGCGGGGGGGTATATACGCAGTATTTT. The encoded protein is CASSTVPGGGVYTQYF.

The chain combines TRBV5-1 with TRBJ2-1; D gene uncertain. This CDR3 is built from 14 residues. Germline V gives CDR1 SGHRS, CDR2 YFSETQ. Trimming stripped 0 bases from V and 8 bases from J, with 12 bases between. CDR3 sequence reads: CASSLVGSSYEQFF. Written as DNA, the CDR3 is TGCGCCAGCAGCTTGGTAGGTAGCAGCTATGAGCAGTTCTTC.

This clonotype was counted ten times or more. As DNA, the CDR3 is TGTGCCAGCAGCTTGGGACAGGGGAACGGGGAGCTGTTTTTT. It encodes CASSLGQGNGELFF. The chain has TRBV7-2 and TRBJ2-2; 10 bases map to TRBD1. CDR1 is SGHTA, CDR2 FQGNSA, per germline. The length of the CDR3 is 14 residues. J lost 7 bases, V lost 3 bases, and 2 bases had no gene match.

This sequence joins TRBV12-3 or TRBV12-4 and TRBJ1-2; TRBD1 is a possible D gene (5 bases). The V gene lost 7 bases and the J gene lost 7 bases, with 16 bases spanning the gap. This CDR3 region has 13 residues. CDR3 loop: CASTLEGSGGYTF. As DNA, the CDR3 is TGTGCCAGCACCCTCGAGGGGTCTGGTGGCTACACCTTC.

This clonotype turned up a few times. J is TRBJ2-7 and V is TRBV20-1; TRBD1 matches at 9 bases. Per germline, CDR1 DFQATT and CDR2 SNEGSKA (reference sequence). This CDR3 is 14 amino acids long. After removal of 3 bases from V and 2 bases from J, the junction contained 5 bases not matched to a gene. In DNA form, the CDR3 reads TGCAGTGCTAGCTACAGGGGGCCCACCTACGAGCAGTACTTC. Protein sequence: CSASYRGPTYEQYF.

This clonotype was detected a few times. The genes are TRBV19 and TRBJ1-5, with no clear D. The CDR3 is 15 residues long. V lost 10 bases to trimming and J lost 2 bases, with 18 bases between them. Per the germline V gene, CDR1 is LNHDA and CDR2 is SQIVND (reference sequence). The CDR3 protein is CATKTRVVGNQPQHF. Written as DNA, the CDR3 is TGTGCCACCAAAACTAGGGTCGTCGGCAATCAGCCCCAGCATTTT.

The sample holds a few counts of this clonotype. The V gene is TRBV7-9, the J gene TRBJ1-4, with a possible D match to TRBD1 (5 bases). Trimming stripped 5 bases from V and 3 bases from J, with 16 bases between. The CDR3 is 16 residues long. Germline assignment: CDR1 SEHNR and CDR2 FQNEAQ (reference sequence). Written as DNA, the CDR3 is TGTGCCAGCAGCCCCGAGCGCGGGGCCGCTAATGAAAAACTGTTTTTT. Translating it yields CASSPERGAANEKLFF.

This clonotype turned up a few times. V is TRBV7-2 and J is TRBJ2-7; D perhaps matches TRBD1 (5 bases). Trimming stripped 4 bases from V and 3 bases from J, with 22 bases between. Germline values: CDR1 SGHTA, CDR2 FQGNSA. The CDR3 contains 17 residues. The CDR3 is CASSSRNRSQGRYEQYF. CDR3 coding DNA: TGTGCCAGCAGCTCAAGGAACAGGTCCCAGGGCCGCTACGAGCAGTACTTC.

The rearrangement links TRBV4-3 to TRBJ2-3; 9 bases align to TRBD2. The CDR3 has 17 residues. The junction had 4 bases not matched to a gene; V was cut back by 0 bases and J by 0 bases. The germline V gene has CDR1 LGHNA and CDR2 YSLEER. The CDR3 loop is CASSQEELAGSTDTQYF. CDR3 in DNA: TGCGCCAGCAGCCAAGAGGAGCTAGCGGGGAGCACAGATACGCAGTATTTT.

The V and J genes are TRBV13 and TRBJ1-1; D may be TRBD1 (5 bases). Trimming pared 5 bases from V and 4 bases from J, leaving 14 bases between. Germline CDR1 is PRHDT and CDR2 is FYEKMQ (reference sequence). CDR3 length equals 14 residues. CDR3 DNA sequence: TGTGCCAGCAGCCGTTTTATTGGGGCCACTGAAGCTTTCTTT. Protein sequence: CASSRFIGATEAFF.

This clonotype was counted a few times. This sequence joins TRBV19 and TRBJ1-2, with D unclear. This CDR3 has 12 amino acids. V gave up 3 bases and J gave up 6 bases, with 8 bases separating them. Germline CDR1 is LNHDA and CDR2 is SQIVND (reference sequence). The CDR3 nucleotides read TGTGCCAGTAGTATCGGACCCGATGGCTACACCTTC. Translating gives CASSIGPDGYTF.

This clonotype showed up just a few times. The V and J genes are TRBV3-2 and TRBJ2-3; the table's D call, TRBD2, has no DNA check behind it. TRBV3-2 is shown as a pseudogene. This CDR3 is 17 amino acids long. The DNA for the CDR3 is TGTGCCAGCAGCCAAGATCAGCTAGCGGGGGCTCAAGATACGCAGTATTTT. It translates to CASSQDQLAGAQDTQYF.

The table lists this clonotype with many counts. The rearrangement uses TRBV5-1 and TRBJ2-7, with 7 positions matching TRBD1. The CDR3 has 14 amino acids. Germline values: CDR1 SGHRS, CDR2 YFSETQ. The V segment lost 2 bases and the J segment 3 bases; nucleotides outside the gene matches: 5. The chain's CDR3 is CASSLKGAIYEQYF. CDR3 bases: TGCGCCAGCAGCTTAAAGGGGGCGATCTACGAGCAGTACTTC.

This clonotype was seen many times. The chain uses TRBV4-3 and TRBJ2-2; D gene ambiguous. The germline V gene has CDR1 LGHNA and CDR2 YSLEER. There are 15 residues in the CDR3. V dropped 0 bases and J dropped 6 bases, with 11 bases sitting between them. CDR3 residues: CASSQESWSSGELFF. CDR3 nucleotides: TGCGCCAGCAGCCAAGAATCATGGAGCTCCGGGGAGCTGTTTTTT.

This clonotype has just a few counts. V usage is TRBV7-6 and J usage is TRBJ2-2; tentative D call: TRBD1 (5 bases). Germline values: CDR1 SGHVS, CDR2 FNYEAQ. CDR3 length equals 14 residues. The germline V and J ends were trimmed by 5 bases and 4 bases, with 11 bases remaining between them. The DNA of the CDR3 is TGTGCCAGCAGCAACGGACACCCCACCGGGGAGCTGTTTTTT. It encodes CASSNGHPTGELFF.

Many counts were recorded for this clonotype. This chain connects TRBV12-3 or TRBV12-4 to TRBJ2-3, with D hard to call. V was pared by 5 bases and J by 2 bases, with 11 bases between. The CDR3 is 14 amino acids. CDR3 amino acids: CASSKQPTTDTQYF. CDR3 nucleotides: TGTGCCAGCAGTAAACAGCCTACCACAGATACGCAGTATTTT.

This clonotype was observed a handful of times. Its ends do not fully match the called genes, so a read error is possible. The CDR3 DNA sequence: TGTGCCAGCTCCCCACAGGGGGACGCTGAAGCTTTCTTT. Its translation: CASSPQGDAEAFF. The rearrangement uses TRBV18 and TRBJ1-1; 8 bases fit TRBD1. Germline assignment: CDR1 KGHSH and CDR2 LQKENI. The CDR3 sequence is 13 residues long. The variable domain in full, completed from reference TRBV18 and TRBJ1-1, reads NAGVMQNPRHLVRRRGQEARLRCSPMKGHSHVYWYRQLPEEGLKFMVYLQKENIIDESGMPKERFSAEFPKEGPSILRIQQVVRGDSAAYFCASSPQGDAEAFFGQGTRLTVV.

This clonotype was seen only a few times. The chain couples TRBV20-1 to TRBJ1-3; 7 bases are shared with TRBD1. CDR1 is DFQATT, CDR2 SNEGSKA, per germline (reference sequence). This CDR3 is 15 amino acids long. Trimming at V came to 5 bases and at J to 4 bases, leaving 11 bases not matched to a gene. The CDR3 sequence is CSAGPTGEGGNTIYF. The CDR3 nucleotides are TGCAGTGCTGGACCTACAGGGGAGGGGGGAAACACCATATATTTT.

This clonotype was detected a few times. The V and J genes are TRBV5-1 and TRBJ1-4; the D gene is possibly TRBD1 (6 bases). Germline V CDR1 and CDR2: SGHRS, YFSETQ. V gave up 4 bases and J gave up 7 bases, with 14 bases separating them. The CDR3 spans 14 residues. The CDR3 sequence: CASSTDSSTEKLFF. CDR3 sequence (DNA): TGCGCCAGCAGCACGGACAGTTCCACTGAAAAACTGTTTTTT. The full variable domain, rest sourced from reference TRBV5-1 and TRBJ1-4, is KAGVTQTPRYLIKTRGQQVTLSCSPISGHRSVSWYQQTPGQGLQFLFEYFSETQRNKGNFPGRFSGRQFSNSRSEMNVSTLELGDSALYLCASSTDSSTEKLFFGSGTQLSVL.

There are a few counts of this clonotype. CDR3 loop: CASSLMGGDRYEQYF. The CDR3 nucleotides are TGTGCCAGCAGCTTAATGGGGGGTGACAGATACGAGCAGTACTTC. The rearrangement uses TRBV7-2 and TRBJ2-7; D is perhaps TRBD2 (6 bases). Germline V gene lookup returns CDR1 SGHTA and CDR2 FQGNSA. Deletions cut 2 bases from V and 4 bases from J, with 15 bases between. The CDR3 totals 15 residues.

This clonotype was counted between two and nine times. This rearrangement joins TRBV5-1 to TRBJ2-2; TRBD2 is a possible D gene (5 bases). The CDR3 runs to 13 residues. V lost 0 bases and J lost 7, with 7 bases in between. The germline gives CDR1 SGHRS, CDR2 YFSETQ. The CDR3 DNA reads TGCGCCAGCAGCTTGGGGGAGAGCGGGGAGCTGTTTTTT. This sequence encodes CASSLGESGELFF.

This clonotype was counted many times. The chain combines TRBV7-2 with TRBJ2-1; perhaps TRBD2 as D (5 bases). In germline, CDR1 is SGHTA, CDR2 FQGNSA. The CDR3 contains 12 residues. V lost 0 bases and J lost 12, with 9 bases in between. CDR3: CASSLARVVQFF. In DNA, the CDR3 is TGTGCCAGCAGCTTAGCGCGGGTTGTGCAGTTCTTC.

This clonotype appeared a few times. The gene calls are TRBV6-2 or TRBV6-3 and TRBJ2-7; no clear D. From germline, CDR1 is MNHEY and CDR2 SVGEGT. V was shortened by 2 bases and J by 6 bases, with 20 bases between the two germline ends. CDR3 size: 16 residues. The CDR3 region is CASSYVFSQKGSEQYF. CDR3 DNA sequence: TGTGCCAGCAGTTACGTCTTCTCCCAGAAGGGTTCCGAGCAGTACTTC.

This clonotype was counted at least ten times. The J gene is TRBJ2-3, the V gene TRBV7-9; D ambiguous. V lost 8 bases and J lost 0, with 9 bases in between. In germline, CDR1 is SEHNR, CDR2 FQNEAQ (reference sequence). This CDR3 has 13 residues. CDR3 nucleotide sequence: TGTGCCAGCCGCGTTTCTAGCACAGATACGCAGTATTTT. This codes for CASRVSSTDTQYF.

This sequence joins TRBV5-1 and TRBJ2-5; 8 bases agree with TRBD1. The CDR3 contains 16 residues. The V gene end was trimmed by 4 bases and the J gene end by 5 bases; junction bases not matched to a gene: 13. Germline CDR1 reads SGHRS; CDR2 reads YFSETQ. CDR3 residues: CASSKPDRAVGETQYF. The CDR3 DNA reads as TGCGCCAGCAGCAAGCCGGACAGGGCGGTAGGGGAGACCCAGTACTTC.

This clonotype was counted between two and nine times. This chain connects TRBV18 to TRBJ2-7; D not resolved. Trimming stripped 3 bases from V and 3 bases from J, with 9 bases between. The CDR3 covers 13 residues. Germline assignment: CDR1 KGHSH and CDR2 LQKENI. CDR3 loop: CASSPGSVYEQYV. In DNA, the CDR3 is TGTGCCAGCTCACCTGGTTCAGTCTACGAGCAGTACGTC.

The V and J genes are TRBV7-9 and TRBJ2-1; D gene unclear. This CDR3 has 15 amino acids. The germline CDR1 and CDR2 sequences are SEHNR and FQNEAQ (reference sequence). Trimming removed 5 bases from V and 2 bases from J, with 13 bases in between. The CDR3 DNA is TGTGCCAGCAGCCGGTCCGGGTCAACCTACAATGAGCAGTTCTTC. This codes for CASSRSGSTYNEQFF. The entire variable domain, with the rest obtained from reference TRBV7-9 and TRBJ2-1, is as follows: DTGVSQNPRHKITKRGQNVTFRCDPISEHNRLYWYRQTLGQGPEFLTYFQNEAQLEKSRLLSDRFSAERPKGSFSTLEIQRTEQGDSAMYLCASSRSGSTYNEQFFGPGTRLTVL.

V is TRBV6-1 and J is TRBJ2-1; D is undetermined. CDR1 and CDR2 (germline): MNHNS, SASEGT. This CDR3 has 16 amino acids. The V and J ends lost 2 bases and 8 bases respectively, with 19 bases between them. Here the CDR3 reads CASSEIGSPDGDEQFF. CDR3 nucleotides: TGTGCCAGCAGTGAAATAGGGTCACCCGATGGGGATGAGCAGTTCTTC.

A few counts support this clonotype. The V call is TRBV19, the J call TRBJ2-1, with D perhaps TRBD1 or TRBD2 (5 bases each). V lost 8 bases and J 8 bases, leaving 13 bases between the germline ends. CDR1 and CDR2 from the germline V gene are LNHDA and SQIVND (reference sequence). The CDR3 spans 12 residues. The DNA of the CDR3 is TGTGCCAGTTCCTGGGGACCGGATGAGCAGTTCTTC. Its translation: CASSWGPDEQFF.

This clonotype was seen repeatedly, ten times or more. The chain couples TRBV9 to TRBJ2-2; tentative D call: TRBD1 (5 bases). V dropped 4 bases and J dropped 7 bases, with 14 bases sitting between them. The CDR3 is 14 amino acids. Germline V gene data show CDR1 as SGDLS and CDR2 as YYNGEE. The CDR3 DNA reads TGTGCCAGCAGCATCCGATCAGGGAACGGGGAGCTGTTTTTT. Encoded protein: CASSIRSGNGELFF.